This TCR beta chain stems from a study of cytomegalovirus exposure and HLA in healthy donors. The junction had 4 bases not matched to a gene; V was cut back by 3 bases and J by 6 bases. CDR3 length: 15 amino acids. The germline V gene encodes CDR1 MDHEN and CDR2 SYDVKM. 60 Vbeta and 13 Jbeta primers were used in PCR. Clones were read by immunoSEQ multiplex PCR, and TCRdb kept only the in-frame ones, dropping some. Here the sample spans about 120,000 clones, about 75% being singletons. Sequencing input: PBMCs. The chain carries TRBV28 and TRBJ1-5; TRBD1 matches at 11 bases. The sequence derives from a man in his sixties in good health and CMV-seropositive. CDR3 in amino acids: CASSLGTGGSQPQHF. CDR3 DNA sequence: TGTGCCAGCAGTTTGGGGACAGGGGGAAGTCAGCCCCAGCATTTT.